The 32 T cell receptor beta chains in this list originate from one sample, sequenced in a study of shared clonotypes between healthy human individuals. Libraries were prepared by immunoSEQ multiplex PCR; TCRdb keeps only in-frame clonotypes and omits some of them. The sample shows about 2 million clones, approximately 94% of them seen only once. CD45RO-negative cells were positively selected for CCR7, leaving out terminally differentiated effector memory CD45RA+ cells. Sequencing was performed on naive CD8+ T cells sorted from blood. Source of these receptors: a man between 18 and 35 years old in good health.

To note about this clone: Distinct nucleotide sequences in the sample also encode this CDR3. The rearrangement links TRBV19 to TRBJ2-7, with TRBD1 matching over 7 bases. The germline CDR1 and CDR2 sequences are LNHDA and SQIVND (reference sequence). V trimming: 4 bases; J trimming: 3 bases; junction bases outside the gene matches: 6. CDR3 size: 14 residues. The CDR3 nucleotides read TGTGCCAGTAGTACCCGAAGGGACAGCTACGAGCAGTACTTC. It yields the protein CASSTRRDSYEQYF.

CDR3 amino acids: CASSFQSTYEQYF. The CDR3 DNA reads as TGTGCCAGCAGTTTCCAATCGACCTACGAGCAGTACTTC. This sequence joins TRBV27 and TRBJ2-7; D not certain. The length of the CDR3 is 13 residues. V shed 3 bases and J shed 2 bases, with 8 bases lying between them. Germline V gene data show CDR1 as MNHEY and CDR2 as SMNVEV (reference sequence).

This clone is a singleton in its sample. This chain connects TRBV5-6 to TRBJ1-4, with a weak D call TRBD1 (6 bases). Germline loops: CDR1 SGHDT, CDR2 YYEEEE. Trimming pared 3 bases from V and 6 bases from J, leaving 12 bases between. The CDR3 has 14 residues. The CDR3 DNA reads TGTGCCAGCAGCTCGGTGGGGGGCTATGAAAAACTGTTTTTT. It encodes CASSSVGGYEKLFF.

The genes are TRBV5-1 and TRBJ2-1; TRBD1 might be the D (6 bases). The germline V gene has CDR1 SGHRS and CDR2 YFSETQ. This CDR3 has 15 amino acids. V lost 0 bases, J lost 6 bases, and 13 bases lay in between. CDR3 protein: CASSLVGAYSNEQFF. In DNA, the CDR3 is TGCGCCAGCAGCTTGGTGGGGGCGTATAGCAATGAGCAGTTCTTC.

This clone was counted between two and nine times. This chain connects TRBV6-1 to TRBJ2-7; D remains ambiguous. The CDR3 has 14 amino acids. The germline V gene encodes CDR1 MNHNS and CDR2 SASEGT. V lost 2 bases and J lost 5, with 13 bases in between. The CDR3 DNA is TGTGCCAGCAGTGAACGGATAGGGTGGAACGAGCAGTACTTC. This gives the protein CASSERIGWNEQYF.

CDR3 in DNA: TGTGCCAGCTCACCGTACGGGACAGCTAACTATGGCTACACCTTC. Translated, it gives CASSPYGTANYGYTF. This chain connects TRBV18 to TRBJ1-2; TRBD1 aligns across 7 bases. CDR3 size: 15 residues. Germline lookup yields CDR1 KGHSH and CDR2 LQKENI. The junction had 4 bases not matched to a gene; V was cut back by 3 bases and J by 0 bases.

This rearrangement joins TRBV7-2 to TRBJ2-3; no reliable D call. The CDR3 has 14 residues. Deletions cut 3 bases from V and 1 base from J, with 8 bases between. Germline CDR1 and CDR2: SGHTA and FQGNSA. The CDR3 coding sequence is TGTGCCAGCAGCTTGAGCCCCGGCACAGATACGCAGTATTTT. Residues: CASSLSPGTDTQYF.

The gene calls are TRBV30 and TRBJ2-1; 8 bases line up with TRBD2. Trimming at V came to 5 bases and at J to 0 bases, leaving 6 bases not matched to a gene. The V gene's germline CDR1 is GTSNPN and CDR2 SVGIG (reference sequence). This CDR3 region has 15 residues. For the CDR3, the DNA is TGTGCCTGGGACCGACTAGCGAGCTCCTACAATGAGCAGTTCTTC. The encoded protein is CAWDRLASSYNEQFF.

This clone was found once. Additional DNA sequences in this sample encode the identical CDR3. The chain employs TRBV7-9 and TRBJ1-1; TRBD1 matches at 10 bases. Trimming at V came to 2 bases and at J to 4 bases, leaving 4 bases not matched to a gene. The germline CDR1 and CDR2 sequences are SEHNR and FQNEAQ (reference sequence). This CDR3 comprises 15 residues. CDR3 nucleotides: TGTGCCAGCAGCTTAAAAGGACAGGGGGGCACTGAAGCTTTCTTT. Its translation: CASSLKGQGGTEAFF. Complete variable domain (other parts from reference TRBV7-9 and TRBJ1-1): DTGVSQNPRHKITKRGQNVTFRCDPISEHNRLYWYRQTLGQGPEFLTYFQNEAQLEKSRLLSDRFSAERPKGSFSTLEIQRTEQGDSAMYLCASSLKGQGGTEAFFGQGTRLTVV.

The CDR3 loop is CASSPGLAGVSEQYF. DNA of the CDR3: TGTGCCAGCTCACCCGGACTAGCGGGAGTTAGCGAGCAGTACTTC. This chain connects TRBV18 to TRBJ2-7; 13 bases fit TRBD2. V lost 3 bases to trimming and J lost 6 bases; unmatched junction nucleotides: 5. This CDR3 has 15 amino acids. Germline loops: CDR1 KGHSH, CDR2 LQKENI.

The rearrangement links TRBV27 to TRBJ1-1, with a possible D match to TRBD1 (6 bases). The CDR3 spans 15 residues. V was clipped by 6 bases and J by 1 base, with 15 bases between them. Looked up from germline, CDR1 is MNHEY and CDR2 is SMNVEV (reference sequence). CDR3 in DNA: TGTGCCAGCAGCTTGTCGGGACACTCGAACACTGAAGCTTTCTTT. It translates to CASSLSGHSNTEAFF.

J is TRBJ2-2 and V is TRBV13; 7 positions agree with TRBD1. CDR3 length: 15 amino acids. The germline V gene encodes CDR1 PRHDT and CDR2 FYEKMQ (reference sequence). The V and J ends lost 5 bases and 1 base, in that order; junction bases with no gene match: 4. CDR3 in amino acids: CASSLSGGNTGELFF. The CDR3 bases are TGTGCCAGCAGCCTATCAGGGGGGAACACCGGGGAGCTGTTTTTT.

The chain carries TRBV7-9 and TRBJ2-7; D is undetermined. Trimming removed 5 bases at V and 0 bases at J, with 14 bases between. Germline lookup yields CDR1 SEHNR and CDR2 FQNEAQ (reference sequence). The CDR3 totals 15 residues. CDR3 bases: TGTGCCAGCAGCCCTCCGGAAGGGCTCTCCTACGAGCAGTACTTC. Residues: CASSPPEGLSYEQYF.

This rearrangement joins TRBV27 to TRBJ2-2; D not resolved. Germline V lookup: CDR1 MNHEY, CDR2 SMNVEV (reference sequence). The CDR3 totals 14 residues. V gave up 3 bases and J gave up 4 bases, with 9 bases separating them. CDR3 loop: CASSLSGFTGELFF. The CDR3 coding sequence is TGTGCCAGCAGTTTGTCTGGGTTCACCGGGGAGCTGTTTTTT.

This clone was seen once. The V call is TRBV7-9, the J call TRBJ2-2; D may be TRBD1 (6 bases). Per germline, CDR1 SEHNR and CDR2 FQNEAQ (reference sequence). V lost 5 bases, J lost 0 bases, and 16 bases lay in between. This CDR3 is built from 17 residues. Here the CDR3 DNA reads TGTGCCAGCAGCCACCCCGGGACAACCGCGAACACCGGGGAGCTGTTTTTT. Amino acids: CASSHPGTTANTGELFF.

The chain carries TRBV27 and TRBJ2-7; D remains ambiguous. CDR1 is MNHEY and CDR2 is SMNVEV in the germline V gene (reference sequence). Trimming pared 8 bases from V and 4 bases from J, leaving 9 bases between. There are 11 residues in the CDR3. CDR3 region: CASASFYEQYF. As DNA, the CDR3 is TGTGCCAGCGCGAGTTTTTACGAGCAGTACTTC.

In this sample, this clone turned up once. The rearrangement links TRBV28 to TRBJ2-5; D might be TRBD1 or TRBD2, each matching 5 bases. The last part of the DNA fits TRBJ2-7 better; the J call may be wrong. Germline V CDR1 and CDR2: MDHEN, SYDVKM. The CDR3 spans 14 residues. In nucleotides, the CDR3 is TGTGCCAGCACCAGGGACGGCAACTCCTACGAGCAGTACTTC. Its protein is CASTRDGNSYEQYF.

The J gene is TRBJ2-1, the V gene TRBV30; D remains ambiguous. V shed 0 bases and J shed 6 bases, with 9 bases lying between them. The CDR3 spans 13 residues. Germline V lookup: CDR1 GTSNPN, CDR2 SVGIG (reference sequence). The CDR3 is CAWSVRGFNEQFF. In DNA form, the CDR3 reads TGTGCCTGGAGTGTCCGAGGATTCAATGAGCAGTTCTTC.

The V and J genes are TRBV13 and TRBJ1-1; 8 nucleotides match TRBD1. From germline, CDR1 is PRHDT and CDR2 FYEKMQ (reference sequence). The CDR3 is 13 residues long. V shed 4 bases and J 8 bases; nucleotides not matched to a gene: 6. This CDR3 reads CASSSGTGLEAFF. CDR3 in DNA: TGTGCCAGCAGCTCCGGGACAGGACTAGAAGCTTTCTTT.

Points on this clone: Other DNA variants within this sample encode the same CDR3. The rearrangement joins TRBV7-8 to TRBJ2-2, with TRBD1 identical over 8 bases. V lost 1 base to trimming and J lost 6 bases; unmatched junction nucleotides: 4. CDR3 length: 15 residues. The germline CDR1 and CDR2 sequences are SGHVS and FQNEAQ. This chain's CDR3 is CASSLVQGAAGELFF. The CDR3 DNA reads as TGTGCCAGCAGCTTAGTCCAGGGGGCGGCCGGGGAGCTGTTTTTT.

This clone appeared a single time. The chain links TRBV7-2 to TRBJ2-3, with TRBD2 matching over 9 bases. Germline V lookup: CDR1 SGHTA, CDR2 FQGNSA. V dropped 6 bases and J dropped 3; count of bases not matched to a gene: 16. The CDR3 has 18 amino acids. The CDR3 protein is CASRSPGLAGRGTDTQYF. DNA of the CDR3: TGTGCCAGCAGGTCTCCGGGACTAGCTGGGAGGGGGACAGATACGCAGTATTTT. The full variable domain, its missing parts supplied by reference TRBV7-2 and TRBJ2-3, is GAGVSQSPSNKVTEKGKDVELRCDPISGHTALYWYRQSLGQGLEFLIYFQGNSAPDKSGLPSDRFSAERTGGSVSTLTIQRTQQEDSAVYLCASRSPGLAGRGTDTQYFGPGTRLTVL.

This sequence joins TRBV5-1 and TRBJ1-1; no clear D. Looked up from germline, CDR1 is SGHRS and CDR2 is YFSETQ. The CDR3 spans 14 residues. The germline V and J ends were trimmed by 2 bases and 2 bases, with 10 bases remaining between them. The CDR3 DNA sequence: TGCGCCAGCAGCTTTAACAGTCCAAACACTGAAGCTTTCTTT. Its protein product is CASSFNSPNTEAFF.

The chain is built from TRBV27 and TRBJ2-1; 7 bases fit TRBD2. Germline CDR1 reads MNHEY; CDR2 reads SMNVEV (reference sequence). J lost 4 bases, V lost 6 bases, and 12 bases had no gene match. The CDR3 loop spans 16 amino acids. The CDR3 DNA is TGTGCCAGCAGCACTCCCGGGGAGCGGGGTTACAATGAGCAGTTCTTC. This encodes CASSTPGERGYNEQFF.

The V call is TRBV9, the J call TRBJ2-5; 13 nucleotides align to TRBD2. Unmatched junction bases numbered 15, after V lost 3 bases and J lost 10 bases. CDR1 is SGDLS and CDR2 is YYNGEE in the germline V gene. This CDR3 is 17 amino acids long. CDR3 in amino acids: CASSEGLAGQSGGGQYF. CDR3 coding DNA: TGTGCCAGCAGCGAGGGACTAGCGGGACAGTCCGGTGGGGGCCAGTACTTC.

J is TRBJ2-2 and V is TRBV6-4; no definite D call. Trimming shortened V by 7 bases and J by 1 base, and 7 bases separated the two germline ends. This CDR3 has 13 residues. CDR1 and CDR2 from the germline V gene are MRHNA and SNTAGT. The CDR3 DNA reads as TGTGCCAGCACTACGGAGAACACCGGGGAGCTGTTTTTT. As protein: CASTTENTGELFF.

This clone has a single count. This CDR3 is also generated by other DNA sequences in the sample. The rearrangement links TRBV7-9 to TRBJ2-7; no reliable D call. This CDR3 region has 13 residues. Germline V gene sequence: CDR1 SEHNR, CDR2 FQNEAQ (reference sequence). V lost 3 bases and J 0 bases, leaving 6 bases between the germline ends. In nucleotides, the CDR3 is TGTGCCAGCAGCTTCGCTGGCTCCTACGAGCAGTACTTC. This codes for CASSFAGSYEQYF.

V usage is TRBV12-5 and J usage is TRBJ1-2; D perhaps matches TRBD1 (5 bases). Looked up from germline, CDR1 is LGHNT and CDR2 is FRNRAP. Trimming shortened V by 0 bases and J by 4 bases, and 9 bases separated the two germline ends. The CDR3 length is 14 residues. The chain's CDR3 is CASGLVAGTYGYTF. For the CDR3, the DNA is TGTGCTAGTGGTTTGGTTGCTGGGACCTATGGCTACACCTTC.

The chain combines TRBV6-7 with TRBJ2-6, with a weak D call TRBD1 (6 bases). TRBV6-7 is filed as an ORF, its function uncertain. Between the trimmed V and J ends, which lost 0 bases and 0 bases, there was a span of 18 bases. This CDR3 contains 20 residues. CDR3: CASSYSKTGPGSSGANVLTF. The CDR3 DNA is TGTGCCAGCAGTTACTCGAAAACAGGGCCAGGAAGCTCTGGGGCCAACGTCCTGACTTTC.

The chain couples TRBV28 to TRBJ2-3; unclear D gene. CDR3 size: 16 residues. The V end was cut by 6 bases, the J end by 0 bases, with 16 bases between. CDR1 MDHEN and CDR2 SYDVKM come from the germline V gene. The CDR3 sequence is CASSAEEFSSTDTQYF. The CDR3 nucleotides are TGTGCCAGCAGCGCCGAAGAATTCTCTAGCACAGATACGCAGTATTTT.

The table lists this clone with a count of one. The chain couples TRBV4-1 to TRBJ2-1, with 9 bases lining up with TRBD2. The CDR3 contains 17 residues. The V gene's germline CDR1 is MGHRA and CDR2 YSYEKL. Trimming removed 0 bases from V and 5 bases from J; junction bases left unmatched: 8. CDR3 DNA sequence: TGCGCCAGCAGCCAAGATCTAGCGGGGTCCTCTCACAATGAGCAGTTCTTC. Residues: CASSQDLAGSSHNEQFF.

The CDR3 nucleotides read TGTGCCAAGGAACAGGAAGCTGACAGCTACGAGCAGTACTTC. As protein: CAKEQEADSYEQYF. The chain is built from TRBV21-1 and TRBJ2-7; whether TRBD1, the table's D call, matches the DNA was not checked. TRBV21-1 is a documented pseudogene. The CDR3 spans 14 residues.

The rearrangement joins TRBV7-8 to TRBJ2-5; D not certain. CDR3 length equals 14 residues. V lost 3 bases and J 4 bases, leaving 12 bases between the germline ends. Germline loops: CDR1 SGHVS, CDR2 FQNEAQ. The CDR3 nucleotides are TGTGCCAGCAGCTTTACGTGGGTCCCAGAGACCCAGTACTTC. It is translated as CASSFTWVPETQYF.